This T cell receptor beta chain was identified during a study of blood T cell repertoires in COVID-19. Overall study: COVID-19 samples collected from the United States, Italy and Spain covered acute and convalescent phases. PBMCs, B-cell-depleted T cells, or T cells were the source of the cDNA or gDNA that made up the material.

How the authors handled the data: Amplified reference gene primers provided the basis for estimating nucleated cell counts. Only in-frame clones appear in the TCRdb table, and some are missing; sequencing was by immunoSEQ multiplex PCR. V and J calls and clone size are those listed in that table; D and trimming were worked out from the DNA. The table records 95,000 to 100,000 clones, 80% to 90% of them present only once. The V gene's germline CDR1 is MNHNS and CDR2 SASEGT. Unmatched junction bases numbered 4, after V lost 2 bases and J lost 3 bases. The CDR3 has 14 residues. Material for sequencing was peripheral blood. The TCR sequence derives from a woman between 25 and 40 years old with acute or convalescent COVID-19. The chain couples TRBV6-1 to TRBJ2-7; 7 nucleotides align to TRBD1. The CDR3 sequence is CASSERGQFYEQYF. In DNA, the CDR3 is TGTGCCAGCAGTGAAAGGGGACAGTTCTACGAGCAGTACTTC.